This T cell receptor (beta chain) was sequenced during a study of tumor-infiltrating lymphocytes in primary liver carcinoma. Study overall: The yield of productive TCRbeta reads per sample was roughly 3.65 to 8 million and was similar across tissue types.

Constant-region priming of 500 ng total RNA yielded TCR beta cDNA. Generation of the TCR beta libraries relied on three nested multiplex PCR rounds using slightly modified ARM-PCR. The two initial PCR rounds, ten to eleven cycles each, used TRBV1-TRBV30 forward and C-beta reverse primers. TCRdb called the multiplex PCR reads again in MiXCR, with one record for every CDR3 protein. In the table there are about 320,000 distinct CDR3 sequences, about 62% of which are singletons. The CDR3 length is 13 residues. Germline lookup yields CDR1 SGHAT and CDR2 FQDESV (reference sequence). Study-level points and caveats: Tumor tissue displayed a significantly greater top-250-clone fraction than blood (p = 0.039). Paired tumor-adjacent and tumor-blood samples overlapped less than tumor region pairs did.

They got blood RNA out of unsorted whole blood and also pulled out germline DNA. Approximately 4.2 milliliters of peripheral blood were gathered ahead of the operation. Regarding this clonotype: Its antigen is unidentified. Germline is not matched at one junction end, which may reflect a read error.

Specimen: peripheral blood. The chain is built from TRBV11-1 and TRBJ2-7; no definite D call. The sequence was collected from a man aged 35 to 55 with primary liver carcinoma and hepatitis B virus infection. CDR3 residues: CASNLQGLYEQYF. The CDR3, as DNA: TGTGCCAGCAACTTACAAGGTCTCTACGAGCAGTACTTC.